This T cell receptor beta chain was recorded in a study of identical twins. The ends were cut back, 0 bases at V and 8 bases at J, with 9 bases in the middle. Germline V CDR1 and CDR2: SGHKS, YYEKEE (reference sequence). The CDR3 has 13 amino acids. One entry per CDR3 protein results from TCRdb running MiXCR on the 5' RACE reads. In the table there are 600,000 to 700,000 distinct CDR3 sequences, approximately 22% of which are singletons. These data are also associated with another study on T cells expressing NK-cell markers.

This clonotype was sampled from a young woman in good health. Input material: PBMCs. The chain joins TRBV5-5 to TRBJ2-1; tentative D call: TRBD2 (6 bases). The CDR3 nucleotides are TGTGCCAGCAGCTTGGCGGGGGTACATGAGCAGTTCTTC. This sequence encodes CASSLAGVHEQFF.